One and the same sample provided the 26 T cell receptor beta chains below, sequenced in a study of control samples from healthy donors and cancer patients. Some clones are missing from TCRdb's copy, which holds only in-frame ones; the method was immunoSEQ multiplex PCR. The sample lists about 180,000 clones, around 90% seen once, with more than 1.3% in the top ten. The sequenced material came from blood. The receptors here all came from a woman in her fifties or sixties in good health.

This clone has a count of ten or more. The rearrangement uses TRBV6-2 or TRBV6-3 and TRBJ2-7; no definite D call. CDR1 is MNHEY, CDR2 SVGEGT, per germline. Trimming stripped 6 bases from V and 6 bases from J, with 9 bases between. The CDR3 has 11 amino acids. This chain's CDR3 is CASSLASEQYF. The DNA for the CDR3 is TGTGCCAGCAGCCTCGCTAGCGAGCAGTACTTC.

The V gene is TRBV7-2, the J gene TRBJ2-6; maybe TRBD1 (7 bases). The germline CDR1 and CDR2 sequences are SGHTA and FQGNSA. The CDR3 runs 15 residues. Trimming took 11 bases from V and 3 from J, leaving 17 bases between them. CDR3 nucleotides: TGTGCCCAAGCTGCAGGGGGAGGTGGGGCCAACGTCCTGACTTTC. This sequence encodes CAQAAGGGGANVLTF.

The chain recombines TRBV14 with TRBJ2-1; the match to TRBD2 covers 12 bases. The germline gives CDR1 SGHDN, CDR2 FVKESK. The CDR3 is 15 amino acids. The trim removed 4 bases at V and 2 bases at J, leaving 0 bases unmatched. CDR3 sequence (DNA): TGTGCCAGCAGCCGACTAGCGGGGGCCTACAATGAGCAGTTCTTC. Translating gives CASSRLAGAYNEQFF.

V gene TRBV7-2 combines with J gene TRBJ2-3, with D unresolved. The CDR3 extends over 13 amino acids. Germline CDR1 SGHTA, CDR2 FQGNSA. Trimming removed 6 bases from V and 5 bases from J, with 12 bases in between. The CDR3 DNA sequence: TGTGCCAGCAGTAGGGCACGACTAGATACGCAGTATTTT. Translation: CASSRARLDTQYF.

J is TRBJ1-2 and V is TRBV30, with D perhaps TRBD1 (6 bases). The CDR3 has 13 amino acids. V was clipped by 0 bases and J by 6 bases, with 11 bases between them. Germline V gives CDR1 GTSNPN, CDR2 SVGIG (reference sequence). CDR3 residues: CAWSVQGKNGYTF. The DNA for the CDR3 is TGTGCCTGGAGTGTACAGGGCAAGAATGGCTACACCTTC.

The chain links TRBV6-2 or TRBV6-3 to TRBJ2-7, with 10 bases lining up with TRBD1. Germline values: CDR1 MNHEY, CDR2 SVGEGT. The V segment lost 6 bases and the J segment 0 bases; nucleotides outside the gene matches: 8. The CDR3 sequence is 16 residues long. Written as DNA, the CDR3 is TGTGCCAGCAGCCGACAGGGGGCGCAGAGCTCCTACGAGCAGTACTTC. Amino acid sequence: CASSRQGAQSSYEQYF.

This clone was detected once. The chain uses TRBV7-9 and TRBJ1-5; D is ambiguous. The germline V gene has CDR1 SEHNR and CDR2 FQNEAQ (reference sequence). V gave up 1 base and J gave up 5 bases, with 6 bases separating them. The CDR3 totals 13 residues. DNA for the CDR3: TGTGCCAGCAGCTTAGTTCAGGATCAGCCCCAGCATTTT. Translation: CASSLVQDQPQHF.

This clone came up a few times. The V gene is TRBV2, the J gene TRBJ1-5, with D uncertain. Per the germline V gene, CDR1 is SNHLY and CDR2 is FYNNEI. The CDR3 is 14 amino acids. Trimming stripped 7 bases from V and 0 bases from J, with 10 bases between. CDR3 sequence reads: CASKGGNSNQPQHF. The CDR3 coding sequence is TGTGCCAGCAAGGGAGGGAATAGCAATCAGCCCCAGCATTTT.

The CDR3 protein is CAWSLGTTDTQYF. CDR3 bases: TGTGCCTGGAGTTTAGGGACCACAGATACGCAGTATTTT. The chain is built from TRBV30 and TRBJ2-3, with D possibly being TRBD1 or TRBD2 (5 bases each). The V end was cut by 2 bases, the J end by 2 bases, with 8 bases between. Germline loops: CDR1 GTSNPN, CDR2 SVGIG (reference sequence). The CDR3 consists of 13 residues.

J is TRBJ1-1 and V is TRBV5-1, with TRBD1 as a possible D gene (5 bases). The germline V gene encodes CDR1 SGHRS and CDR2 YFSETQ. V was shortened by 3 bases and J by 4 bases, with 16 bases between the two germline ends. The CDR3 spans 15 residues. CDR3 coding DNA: TGCGCCAGCAGCTCGAGGGGACGGATGGGCACTGAAGCTTTCTTT. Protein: CASSSRGRMGTEAFF.

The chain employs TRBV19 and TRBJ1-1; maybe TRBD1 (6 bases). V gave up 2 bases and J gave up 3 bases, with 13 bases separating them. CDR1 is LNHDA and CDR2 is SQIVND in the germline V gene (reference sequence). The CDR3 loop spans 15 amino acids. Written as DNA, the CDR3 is TGTGCCAGTAGTATACCGAGGGGGGGTTACACTGAAGCTTTCTTT. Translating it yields CASSIPRGGYTEAFF.

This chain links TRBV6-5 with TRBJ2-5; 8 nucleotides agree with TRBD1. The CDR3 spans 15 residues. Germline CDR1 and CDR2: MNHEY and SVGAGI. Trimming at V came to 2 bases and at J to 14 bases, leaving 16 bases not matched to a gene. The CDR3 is CASSYGSGGSRDQYF. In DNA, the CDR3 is TGTGCCAGCAGTTACGGGTCAGGGGGCTCAAGAGACCAATACTTC.

CDR3 region: CASSEGIANYGYTF. The CDR3 bases are TGTGCCAGCTCTGAGGGCATAGCTAACTATGGCTACACCTTC. The chain employs TRBV18 and TRBJ1-2; D gene unclear. The CDR3 has 14 amino acids. Trimming shortened V by 6 bases and J by 0 bases, and 11 bases separated the two germline ends. Germline V gene lookup returns CDR1 KGHSH and CDR2 LQKENI.

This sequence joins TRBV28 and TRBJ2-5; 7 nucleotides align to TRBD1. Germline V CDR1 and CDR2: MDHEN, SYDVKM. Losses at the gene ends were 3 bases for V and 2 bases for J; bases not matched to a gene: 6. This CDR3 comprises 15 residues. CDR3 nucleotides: TGTGCCAGCAGTTTCCAGCAGGGGGTGCAAGAGACCCAGTACTTC. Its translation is CASSFQQGVQETQYF.

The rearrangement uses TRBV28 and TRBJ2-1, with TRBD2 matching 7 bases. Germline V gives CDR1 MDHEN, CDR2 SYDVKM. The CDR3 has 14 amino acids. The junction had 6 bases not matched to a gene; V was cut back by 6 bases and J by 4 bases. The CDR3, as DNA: TGTGCCAGCAGCATAGGGACTACATACAATGAGCAGTTCTTC. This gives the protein CASSIGTTYNEQFF. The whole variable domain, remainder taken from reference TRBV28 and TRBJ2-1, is DVKVTQSSRYLVKRTGEKVFLECVQDMDHENMFWYRQDPGLGLRLIYFSYDVKMKEKGDIPEGYSVSREKKERFSLILESASTNQTSMYLCASSIGTTYNEQFFGPGTRLTVL.

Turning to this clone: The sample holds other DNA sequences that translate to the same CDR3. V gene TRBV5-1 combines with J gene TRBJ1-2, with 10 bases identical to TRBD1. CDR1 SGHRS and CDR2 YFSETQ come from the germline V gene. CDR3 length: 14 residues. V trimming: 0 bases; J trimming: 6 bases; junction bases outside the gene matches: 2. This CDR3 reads CASSLGDRGDGYTF. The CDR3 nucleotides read TGCGCCAGCAGCTTGGGGGACAGGGGTGATGGCTACACCTTC.

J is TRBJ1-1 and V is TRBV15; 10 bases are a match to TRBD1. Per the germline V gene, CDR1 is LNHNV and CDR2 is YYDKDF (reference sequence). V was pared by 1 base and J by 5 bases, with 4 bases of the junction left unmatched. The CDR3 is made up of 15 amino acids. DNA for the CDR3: TGTGCCACCAGCAGAGGAAGGGGACAGGGGACTGAAGCTTTCTTT. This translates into CATSRGRGQGTEAFF. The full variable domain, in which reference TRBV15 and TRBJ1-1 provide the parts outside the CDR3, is DAMVIQNPRYQVTQFGKPVTLSCSQTLNHNVMYWYQQKSSQAPKLLFHYYDKDFNNEADTPDNFQSRRPNTSFCFLDIRSPGLGDTAMYLCATSRGRGQGTEAFFGQGTRLTVV.

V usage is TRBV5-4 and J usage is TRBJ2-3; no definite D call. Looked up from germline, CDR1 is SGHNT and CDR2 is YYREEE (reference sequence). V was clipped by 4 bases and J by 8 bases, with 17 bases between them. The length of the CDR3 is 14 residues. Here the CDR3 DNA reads TGTGCCAGCAGCCCTGAGAACATACCTAGTACGCAGTATTTT. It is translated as CASSPENIPSTQYF.

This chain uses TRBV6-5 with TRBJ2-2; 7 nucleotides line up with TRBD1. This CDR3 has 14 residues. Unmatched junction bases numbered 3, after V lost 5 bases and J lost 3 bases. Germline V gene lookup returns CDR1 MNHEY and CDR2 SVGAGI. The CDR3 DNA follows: TGTGCCAGCAGTCGAGGGACAGACACCGGGGAGCTGTTTTTT. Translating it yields CASSRGTDTGELFF.

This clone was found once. The CDR3 bases are TGTGCCAGCAGCCCCAGGGGGGGGGCAGGGGAAAAACTGTTTTTT. Protein: CASSPRGGAGEKLFF. This chain joins TRBV5-4 and TRBJ1-4; the match to TRBD1 covers 7 bases. The CDR3 runs 15 residues. Trimming removed 4 bases from V and 8 bases from J; junction bases left unmatched: 11. The germline CDR1 and CDR2 sequences are SGHNT and YYREEE (reference sequence).

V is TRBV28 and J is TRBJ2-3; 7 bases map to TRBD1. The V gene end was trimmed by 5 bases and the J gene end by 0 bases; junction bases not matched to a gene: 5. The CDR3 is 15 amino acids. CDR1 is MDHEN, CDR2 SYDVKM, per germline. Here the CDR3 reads CASSPGTVSTDTQYF. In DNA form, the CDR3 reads TGTGCCAGCAGTCCAGGGACAGTTAGCACAGATACGCAGTATTTT.

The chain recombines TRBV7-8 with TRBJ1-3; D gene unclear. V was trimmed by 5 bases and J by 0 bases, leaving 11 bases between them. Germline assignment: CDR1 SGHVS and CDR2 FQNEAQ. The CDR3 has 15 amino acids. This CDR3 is CASSLNPGSGNTIYF. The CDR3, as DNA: TGTGCCAGCAGCCTAAATCCTGGCTCTGGAAACACCATATATTTT.

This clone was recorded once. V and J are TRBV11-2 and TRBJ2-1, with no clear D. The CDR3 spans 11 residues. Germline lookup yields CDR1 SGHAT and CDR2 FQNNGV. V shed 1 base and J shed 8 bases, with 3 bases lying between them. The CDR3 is CASSLVYEQFF. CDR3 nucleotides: TGTGCCAGCAGCTTAGTCTATGAGCAGTTCTTC. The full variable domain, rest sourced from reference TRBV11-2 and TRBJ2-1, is EAGVAQSPRYKIIEKRQSVAFWCNPISGHATLYWYQQILGQGPKLLIQFQNNGVVDDSQLPKDRFSAERLKGVDSTLKIQPAKLEDSAVYLCASSLVYEQFFGPGTRLTVL.

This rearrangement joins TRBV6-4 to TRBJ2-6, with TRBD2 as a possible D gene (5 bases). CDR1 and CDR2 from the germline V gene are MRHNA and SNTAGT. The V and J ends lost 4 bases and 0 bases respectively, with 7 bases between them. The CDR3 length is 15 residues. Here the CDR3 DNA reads TGTGCCAGCAGTGTTGGGAGCTCTGGGGCCAACGTCCTGACTTTC. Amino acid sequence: CASSVGSSGANVLTF.

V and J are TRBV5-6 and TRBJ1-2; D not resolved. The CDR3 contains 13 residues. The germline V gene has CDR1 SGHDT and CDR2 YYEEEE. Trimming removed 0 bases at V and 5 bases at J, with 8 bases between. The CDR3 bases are TGTGCCAGCAGCTTGGGCCTCCAATATGGCTACACCTTC. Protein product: CASSLGLQYGYTF.

CDR3 sequence reads: CASSAFGTGTDEQYF. The CDR3 nucleotides are TGTGCCAGCAGCGCCTTCGGGACAGGGACAGACGAGCAGTACTTC. This chain links TRBV9 with TRBJ2-7; TRBD1 matches at 9 bases. Germline CDR1 is SGDLS and CDR2 is YYNGEE. This CDR3 is 15 amino acids long. Losses at the gene ends were 3 bases for V and 5 bases for J; bases not matched to a gene: 9.